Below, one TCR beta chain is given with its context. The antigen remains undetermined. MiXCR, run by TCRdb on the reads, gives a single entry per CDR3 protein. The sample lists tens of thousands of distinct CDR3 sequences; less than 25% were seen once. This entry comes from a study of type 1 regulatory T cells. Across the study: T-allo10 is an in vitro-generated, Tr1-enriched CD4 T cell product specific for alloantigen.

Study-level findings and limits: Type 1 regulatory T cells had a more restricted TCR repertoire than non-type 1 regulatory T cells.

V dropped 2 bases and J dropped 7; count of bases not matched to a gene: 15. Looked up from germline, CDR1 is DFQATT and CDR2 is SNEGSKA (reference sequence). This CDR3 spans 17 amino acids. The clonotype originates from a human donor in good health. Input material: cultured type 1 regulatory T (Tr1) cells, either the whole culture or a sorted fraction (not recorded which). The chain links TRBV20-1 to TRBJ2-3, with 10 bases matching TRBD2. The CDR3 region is CSARPPSSGGTRNTQYF. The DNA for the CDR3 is TGCAGTGCTAGACCTCCTAGTAGCGGGGGGACACGAAATACGCAGTATTTT.